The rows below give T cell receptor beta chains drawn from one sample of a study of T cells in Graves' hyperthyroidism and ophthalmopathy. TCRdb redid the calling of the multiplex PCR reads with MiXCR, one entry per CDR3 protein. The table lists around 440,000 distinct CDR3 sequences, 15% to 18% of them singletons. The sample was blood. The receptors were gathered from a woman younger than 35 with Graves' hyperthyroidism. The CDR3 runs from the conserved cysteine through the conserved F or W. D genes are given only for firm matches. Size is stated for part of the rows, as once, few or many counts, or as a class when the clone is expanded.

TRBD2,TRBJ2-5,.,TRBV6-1,TGTGCCAGCTGCGGCGGGGGGGGTCCAGAGACCCAGTACTTC,CASCGGGGPETQYF
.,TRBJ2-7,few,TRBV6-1,TGTGCCAGCAGACTTAGGGCACAGCACTACGAGCAGTACTTC,CASRLRAQHYEQYF
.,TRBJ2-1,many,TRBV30,TGTGCCTGGAGTGAGGTAAGAGCCCGCAATGAGCAGTTCTTC,CAWSEVRARNEQFF
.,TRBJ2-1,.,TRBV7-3,TGTGCCAGCAGCTTAATGGCCAGCTACAATGAGCAGTTCTTC,CASSLMASYNEQFF
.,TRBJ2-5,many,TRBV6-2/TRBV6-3,TGTGCCAGCAGCGTACAGGGAGCCTGGGAGACCCAGTACTTC,CASSVQGAWETQYF
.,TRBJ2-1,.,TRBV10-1,TGCGCCAGCAGTGAGCTGGGGGGGGCTACGATCAATGAGCAGTTCTTC,CASSELGGATINEQFF
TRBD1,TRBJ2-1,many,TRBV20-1,TGCAGTGCTGATAAGGCCCACACAGGGGATTCGGCCGGCACCTACAATGAGCAGTTCTTC,CSADKAHTGDSAGTYNEQFF
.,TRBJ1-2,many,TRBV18,TGTGCCAGCTCACTCTCCCAAGCAGGGTGGTATGGCTACACCTTC,CASSLSQAGWYGYTF
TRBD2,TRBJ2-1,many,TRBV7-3,TGTGCCAGCAGCTTCGCGGGGGACGGTAATGAGCAGTTCTTC,CASSFAGDGNEQFF
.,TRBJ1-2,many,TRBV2,TGTGCCATAAACGACCAGAACTATGGCTACACCTTC,CAINDQNYGYTF
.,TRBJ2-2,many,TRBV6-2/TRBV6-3,TGTGCCAGCAGTTACCCATCCCAGGGGGGAGACACCGGGGAGCTGTTTTTT,CASSYPSQGGDTGELFF
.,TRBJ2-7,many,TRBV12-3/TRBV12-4,TGTGCCAGTTCTGTCGGGCTAGCCGTCTACGAGCAGTACTTC,CASSVGLAVYEQYF
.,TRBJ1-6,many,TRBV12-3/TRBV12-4,TGTGCCAGCAGTTCGGAGTCCTATAATTCACCCCTCCACTTT,CASSSESYNSPLHF
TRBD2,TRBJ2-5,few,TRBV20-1,TGCAGTGCTAGAGATCTAGGACTAGCGAAAGAGACCCAGTACTTC,CSARDLGLAKETQYF
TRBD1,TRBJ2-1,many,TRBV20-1,TGCAGTGCCCCGGGACAGGACCGCAAGCTACCGTTCATCCCTCCGTTCAACAATGAGCAGTTCTTC,CSAPGQDRKLPFIPPFNNEQFF
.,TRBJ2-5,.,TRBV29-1,TGCAGCGTTGAGCCGGACAGCCGAAAAGAGACCCAGTACTTC,CSVEPDSRKETQYF
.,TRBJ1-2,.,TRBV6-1,TGTGCCAGCAGGAGGGGGGCATTAGGAGCGAACTATGGCTACACCTTC,CASRRGALGANYGYTF
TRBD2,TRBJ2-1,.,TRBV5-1,TGCGCCAGCAGCTCCTACGGGAGGGCCGGAAATGAGCAGTTCTTC,CASSSYGRAGNEQFF
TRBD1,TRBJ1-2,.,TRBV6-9,TGTGCCGGCAGTTACACCGGACAGGGGAGGGACTATGGCTACACCTTC,CAGSYTGQGRDYGYTF
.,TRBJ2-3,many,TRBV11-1,TGTGCCAGCAGCTTATCGACCCCAGATACGCAGTATTTT,CASSLSTPDTQYF
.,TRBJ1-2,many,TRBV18,TGTGCCAGCTCCATTCAACAGGTTTATGGCTACACCTTC,CASSIQQVYGYTF
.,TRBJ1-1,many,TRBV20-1,TGCAGTGCTGTAGCCCCCGAGGACACTGAAGCTTTCTTT,CSAVAPEDTEAFF
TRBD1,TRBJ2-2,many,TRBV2,TGTGCCAGCACTGACAGGGGGTCCGGGGAGCTGTTTTTT,CASTDRGSGELFF
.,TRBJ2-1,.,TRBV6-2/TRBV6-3,TGTGCCAGCAGTACTTCCAATGAGCAGTTCTTC,CASSTSNEQFF
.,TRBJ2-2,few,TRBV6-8,TGTGCCAGCAGTTACTCGACTTGGGGGGATGGAGCCGGGGAGCTGTTTTTT,CASSYSTWGDGAGELFF
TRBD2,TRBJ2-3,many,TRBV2,TGTGCCAGCAGTGTCTCGCGGGGGTTAGGGGATACGCAGTATTTT,CASSVSRGLGDTQYF
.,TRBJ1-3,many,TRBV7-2,TGTGCCAGCAGCTTAGGGCTCTCTGGAAACACCATATATTTT,CASSLGLSGNTIYF
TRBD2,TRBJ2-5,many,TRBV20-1,TGCAGTGCTAGAGATTTCGCCAGCGGGGTCGAGACCCAGTACTTC,CSARDFASGVETQYF
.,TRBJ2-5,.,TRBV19,TGTGCCAGTAGCCGGGGGCGCTGGGAGACCCAGTACTTC,CASSRGRWETQYF
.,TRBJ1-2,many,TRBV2,TGTGCCAGCACCCCGAGTCCCACGTGGAACTATGGCTACACCTTC,CASTPSPTWNYGYTF
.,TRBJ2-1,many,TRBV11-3,TGTGCCAGCAGCCCCAGGGGGGGAGGCGGTGAGCAGTTCTTC,CASSPRGGGGEQFF
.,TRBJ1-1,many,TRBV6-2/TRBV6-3,TGTGCCAGCAGTTATGGACCGGAGAGGGCTTTCTTT,CASSYGPERAFF
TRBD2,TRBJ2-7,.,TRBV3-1,TGTGCCAGCAGCCAAGGAGCGGGAGGGCCAGGCGAGCAGTACTTC,CASSQGAGGPGEQYF
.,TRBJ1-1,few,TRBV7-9,TGTGCCAGCAGCCACCACAGTTCCCTGAACACTGAAGCTTTCTTT,CASSHHSSLNTEAFF
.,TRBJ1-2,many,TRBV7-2,TGTGCCAGCACATGGGGAGGGACCAACTATGGCTACACCTTC,CASTWGGTNYGYTF
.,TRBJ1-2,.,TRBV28,TGTGCCAGCAGGGACCATGATGGCTACACCTTC,CASRDHDGYTF
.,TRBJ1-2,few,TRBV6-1,TGTGCCAGCAAGGGCAGCAACGGCTACACCTTC,CASKGSNGYTF
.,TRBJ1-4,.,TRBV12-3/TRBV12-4,TGTGCCAGCAGTTTGCGTCCAACTAATGAAAAACTGTTTTTT,CASSLRPTNEKLFF
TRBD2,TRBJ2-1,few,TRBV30,TGTGCCTGGAGTGTACCCGGGACTAGCGGGAGTGATGAGCAGTTCTTC,CAWSVPGTSGSDEQFF
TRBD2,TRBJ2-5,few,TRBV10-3,TGTGCCATCAAAGCTAGCGGGTTTGAAGAGACCCAGTACTTC,CAIKASGFEETQYF
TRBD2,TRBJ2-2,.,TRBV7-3,TGTGCCAGCAGCTCAGAGCCCCTAGCGGCCGACACCGGGGAGCTGTTTTTT,CASSSEPLAADTGELFF
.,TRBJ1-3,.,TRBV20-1,TGCAGTGCTAGTGACAGGACCTCTGGAAACACCATATATTTT,CSASDRTSGNTIYF
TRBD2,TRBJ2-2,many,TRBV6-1,TGTGCCAGCAAACTAGCGGGAATTTCCGGGGAGCTGTTTTTT,CASKLAGISGELFF
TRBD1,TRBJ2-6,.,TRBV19,TGTGCCAGTAGTATGGGTAGGGGGCGGGTATCCGGGGCCAACGTCCTGACTTTC,CASSMGRGRVSGANVLTF
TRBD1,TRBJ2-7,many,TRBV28,TGTGCCAGCAGTTTGCCCGGGACAGGGTTCTACGAGCAGTACTTC,CASSLPGTGFYEQYF
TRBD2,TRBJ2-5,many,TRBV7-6,TGTGCCAGCAGCTCCTCGGGGGGGGGAAACCAAGAGACCCAGTACTTC,CASSSSGGGNQETQYF
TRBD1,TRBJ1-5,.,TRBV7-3,TGTGCCAGCAGCTTAACAGGTCCCGGGACAGGGAGCCCCCGGAGCAATCAGCCCCAGCATTTT,CASSLTGPGTGSPRSNQPQHF
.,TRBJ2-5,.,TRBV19,TGTGCCAGTAGTCGATCCCGGCCCGGGCAAGAGACCCAGTACTTC,CASSRSRPGQETQYF
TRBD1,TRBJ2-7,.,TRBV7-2,TGTGCCAGCAGCTTGTACGGGACAGGGTACGAGCAGTACTTC,CASSLYGTGYEQYF
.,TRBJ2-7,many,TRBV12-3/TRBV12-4,TGTGCCAGCGGTGGCCGGGACGGGAGCTCCTACGAGCAGTACTTC,CASGGRDGSSYEQYF
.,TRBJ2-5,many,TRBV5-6,TGTGCCAGCAGCTTCAGGGGAGCTGAGACCCAGTACTTC,CASSFRGAETQYF
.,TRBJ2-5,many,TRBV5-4,TGTGCCAGCAGCTTGGATCTCGGGCGGAACCAAGAGACCCAGTACTTC,CASSLDLGRNQETQYF
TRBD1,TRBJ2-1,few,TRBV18,TGTGCCAGCTCACCAACGACAGGGAATGAGCAGTTCTTC,CASSPTTGNEQFF